This T cell receptor (beta chain) was sequenced for a study of post-analysis software for immune sequencing data. Study findings and constraints: Compared with controls, patients showed significantly lower normalized Chao1 diversity. Samples made in the same batch grouped tightly together by F measure. Patients carried roughly 5 TRBV segments more frequently than controls did, and TRBV5-6, TRBV5-1 and TRBV20-1 were among them.

V lost 0 bases and J lost 1, with 11 bases in between. The germline CDR1 and CDR2 sequences are SGDLS and YYNGEE. CDR3 length equals 16 residues. TCR beta libraries were prepared from cDNA with unique molecular identifiers. A few hundred thousand cDNA molecules came from approximately 1 to 10 million T cells. In TCRdb, the PCR reads were re-called with MiXCR into one record per CDR3 protein. This sample has about 570,000 distinct CDR3 sequences, with less than 40% found just once. A word on this clonotype: Its antigen is not identified.

This TCR came from a girl aged 2-17 years with multiple sclerosis. Material: blood. The chain couples TRBV9 to TRBJ2-1; tentatively, D is TRBD2 (5 bases). The CDR3 protein is CASSVGSSGSYNEQFF. CDR3 in DNA: TGTGCCAGCAGCGTAGGGTCCAGCGGATCCTACAATGAGCAGTTCTTC.